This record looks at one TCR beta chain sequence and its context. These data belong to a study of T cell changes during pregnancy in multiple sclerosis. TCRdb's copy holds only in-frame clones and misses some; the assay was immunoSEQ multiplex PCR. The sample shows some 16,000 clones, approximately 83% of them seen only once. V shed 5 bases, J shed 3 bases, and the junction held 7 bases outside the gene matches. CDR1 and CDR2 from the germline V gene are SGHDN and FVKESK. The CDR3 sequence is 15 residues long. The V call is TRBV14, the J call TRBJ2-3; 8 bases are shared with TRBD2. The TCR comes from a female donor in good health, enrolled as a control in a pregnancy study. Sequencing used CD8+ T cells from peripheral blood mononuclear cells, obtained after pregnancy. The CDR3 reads CASSSRTSWTDTQYF. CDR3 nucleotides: TGTGCCAGCAGCTCTCGGACTAGCTGGACAGATACGCAGTATTTT.